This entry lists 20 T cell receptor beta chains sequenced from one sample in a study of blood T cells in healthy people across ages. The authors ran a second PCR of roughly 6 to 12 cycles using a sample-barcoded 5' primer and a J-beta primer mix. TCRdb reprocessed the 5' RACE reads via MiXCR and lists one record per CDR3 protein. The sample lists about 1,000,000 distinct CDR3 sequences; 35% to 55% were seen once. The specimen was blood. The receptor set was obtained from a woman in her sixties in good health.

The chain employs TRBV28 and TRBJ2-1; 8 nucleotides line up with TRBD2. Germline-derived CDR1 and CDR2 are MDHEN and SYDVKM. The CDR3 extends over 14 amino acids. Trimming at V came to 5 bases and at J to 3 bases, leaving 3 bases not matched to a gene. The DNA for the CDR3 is TGTGCCAGCAGTCAGAGCGGGAGCTACAATGAGCAGTTCTTC. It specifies CASSQSGSYNEQFF.

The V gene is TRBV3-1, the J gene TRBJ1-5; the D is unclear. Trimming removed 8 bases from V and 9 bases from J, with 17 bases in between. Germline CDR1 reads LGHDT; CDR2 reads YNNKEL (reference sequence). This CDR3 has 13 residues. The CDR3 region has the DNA TGTGCCAGCTCTCCACGTTCGTCCCCGCCCCAGCATTTT. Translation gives CASSPRSSPPQHF.

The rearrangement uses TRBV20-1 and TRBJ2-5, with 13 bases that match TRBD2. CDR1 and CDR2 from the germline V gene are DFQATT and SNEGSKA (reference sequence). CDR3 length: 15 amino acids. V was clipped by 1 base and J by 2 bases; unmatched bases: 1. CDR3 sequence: CSARATSGRQETQYF. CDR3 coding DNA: TGCAGTGCTAGAGCGACTAGCGGGAGGCAAGAGACCCAGTACTTC.

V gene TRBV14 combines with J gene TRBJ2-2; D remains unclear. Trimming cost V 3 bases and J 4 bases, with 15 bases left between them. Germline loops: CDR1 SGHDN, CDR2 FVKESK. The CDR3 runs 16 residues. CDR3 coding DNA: TGTGCCAGCAGCCAGATGGGTCCGCGCACCACCGGGGAGCTGTTTTTT. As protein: CASSQMGPRTTGELFF. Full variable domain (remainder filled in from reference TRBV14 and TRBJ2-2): EAGVTQFPSHSVIEKGQTVTLRCDPISGHDNLYWYRRVMGKEIKFLLHFVKESKQDESGMPNNRFLAERTGGTYSTLKVQPAELEDSGVYFCASSQMGPRTTGELFFGEGSRLTVL.

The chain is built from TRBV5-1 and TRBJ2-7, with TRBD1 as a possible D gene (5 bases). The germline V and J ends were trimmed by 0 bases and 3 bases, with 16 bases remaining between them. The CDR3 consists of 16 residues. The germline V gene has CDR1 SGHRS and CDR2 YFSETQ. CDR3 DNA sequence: TGCGCCAGCAGCTTGGCCCGCAGGGCTGCTGACTACGAGCAGTACTTC. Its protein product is CASSLARRAADYEQYF.

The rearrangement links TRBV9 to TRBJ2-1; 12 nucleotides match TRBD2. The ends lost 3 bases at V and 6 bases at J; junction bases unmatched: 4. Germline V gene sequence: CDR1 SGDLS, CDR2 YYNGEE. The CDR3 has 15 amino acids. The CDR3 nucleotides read TGTGCCAGCAGCGCGACTAGCGGGAGTTTCAATGAGCAGTTCTTC. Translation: CASSATSGSFNEQFF.

This chain's CDR3 is CASRRVGVSALNYGYTF. In DNA, the CDR3 is TGTGCCAGCAGGAGGGTGGGGGTTTCGGCACTTAACTATGGCTACACCTTC. This chain joins TRBV12-3 or TRBV12-4 and TRBJ1-2, with D perhaps matching TRBD1 (5 bases). Trimming shortened V by 6 bases and J by 1 base, and 21 bases separated the two germline ends. This CDR3 spans 17 amino acids.

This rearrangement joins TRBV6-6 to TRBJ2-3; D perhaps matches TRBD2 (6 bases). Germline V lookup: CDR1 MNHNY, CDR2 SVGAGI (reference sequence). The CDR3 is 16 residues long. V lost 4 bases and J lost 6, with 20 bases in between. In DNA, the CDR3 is TGTGCCAGCAGTTCAGGAGATAAGGCGGGGAGCGATACGCAGTATTTT. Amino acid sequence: CASSSGDKAGSDTQYF.

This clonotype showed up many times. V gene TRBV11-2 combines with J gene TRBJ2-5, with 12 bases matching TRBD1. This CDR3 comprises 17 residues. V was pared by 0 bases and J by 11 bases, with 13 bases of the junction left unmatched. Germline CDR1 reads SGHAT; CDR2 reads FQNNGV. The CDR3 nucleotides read TGTGCCAGCAGCTTAGATGTCCCGGGACAGGGGGCTCTCTGGCAGTACTTC. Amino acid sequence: CASSLDVPGQGALWQYF.

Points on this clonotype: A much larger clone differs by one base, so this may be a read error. The CDR3 is CASSTGTSGREQYF. The DNA of the CDR3 is TGTGCCAGCAGCACCGGGACTAGCGGTCGGGAGCAGTACTTC. The V gene is TRBV7-9, the J gene TRBJ2-5; 11 bases match TRBD2. Per germline, CDR1 SEHNR and CDR2 FQNEAQ (reference sequence). The trim removed 5 bases at V and 11 bases at J, leaving 10 bases unmatched. The CDR3 runs 14 residues.

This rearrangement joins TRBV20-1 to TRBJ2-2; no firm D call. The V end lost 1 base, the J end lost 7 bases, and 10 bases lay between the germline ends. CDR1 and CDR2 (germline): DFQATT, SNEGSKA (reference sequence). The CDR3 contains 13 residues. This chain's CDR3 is CSARASSIGELFF. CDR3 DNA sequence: TGCAGTGCTAGAGCTAGTTCAATCGGGGAGCTGTTTTTT.

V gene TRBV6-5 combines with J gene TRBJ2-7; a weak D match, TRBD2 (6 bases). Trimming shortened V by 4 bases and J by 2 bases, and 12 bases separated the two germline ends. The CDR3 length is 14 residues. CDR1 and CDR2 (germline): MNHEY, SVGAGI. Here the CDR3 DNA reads TGTGCCAGCAGTTTTAGCGGTAATGCCTACGAGCAGTACTTC. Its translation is CASSFSGNAYEQYF.

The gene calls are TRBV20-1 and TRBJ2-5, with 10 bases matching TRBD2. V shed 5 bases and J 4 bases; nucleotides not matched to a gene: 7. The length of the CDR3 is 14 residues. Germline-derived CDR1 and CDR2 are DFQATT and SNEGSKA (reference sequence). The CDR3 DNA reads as TGCAGTGCTTTCTCCGTAGCGGGAGGAGAGACCCAGTACTTC. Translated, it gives CSAFSVAGGETQYF.

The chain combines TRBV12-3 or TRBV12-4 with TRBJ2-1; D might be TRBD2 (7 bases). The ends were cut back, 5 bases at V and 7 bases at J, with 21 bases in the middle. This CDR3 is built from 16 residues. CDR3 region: CASSPLGGGPFNEQFF. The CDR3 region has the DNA TGTGCCAGCAGTCCCTTAGGGGGAGGGCCGTTTAATGAGCAGTTCTTC.

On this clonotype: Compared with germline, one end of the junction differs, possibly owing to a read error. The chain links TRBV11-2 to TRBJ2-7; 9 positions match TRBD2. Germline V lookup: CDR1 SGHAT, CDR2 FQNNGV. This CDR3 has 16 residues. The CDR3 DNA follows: TGTGTCAGCAGCTTAGGTGGTAGCGGGAGTGGTTACGAGCAGTACTTC. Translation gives CVSSLGGSGSGYEQYF.

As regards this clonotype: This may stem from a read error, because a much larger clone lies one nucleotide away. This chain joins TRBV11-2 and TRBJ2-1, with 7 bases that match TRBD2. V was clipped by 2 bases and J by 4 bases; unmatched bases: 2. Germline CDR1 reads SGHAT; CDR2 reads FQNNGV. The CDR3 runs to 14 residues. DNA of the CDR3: TGTGCCAGCAGCTTAATGGGGGGGTACAATGAGCAGTTCTTC. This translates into CASSLMGGYNEQFF.

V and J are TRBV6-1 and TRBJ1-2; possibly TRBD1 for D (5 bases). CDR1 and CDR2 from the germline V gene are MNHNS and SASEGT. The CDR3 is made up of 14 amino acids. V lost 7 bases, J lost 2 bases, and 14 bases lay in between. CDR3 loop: CASIPRSGNYGYTF. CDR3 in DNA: TGTGCCAGCATTCCTCGATCAGGGAACTATGGCTACACCTTC.

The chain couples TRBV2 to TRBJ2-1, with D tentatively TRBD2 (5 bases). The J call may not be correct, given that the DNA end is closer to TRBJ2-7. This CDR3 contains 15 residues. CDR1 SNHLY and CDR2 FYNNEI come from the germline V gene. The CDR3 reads CASSTDRGVNHEQYF. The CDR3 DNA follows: TGTGCCAGCAGCACGGACCGGGGAGTAAACCATGAGCAGTACTTC.

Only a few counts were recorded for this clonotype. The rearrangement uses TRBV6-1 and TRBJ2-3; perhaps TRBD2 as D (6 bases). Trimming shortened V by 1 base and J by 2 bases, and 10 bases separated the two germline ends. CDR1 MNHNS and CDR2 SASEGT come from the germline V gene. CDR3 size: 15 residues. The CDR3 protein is CASSEGLGFTDTQYF. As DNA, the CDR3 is TGTGCCAGCAGTGAAGGACTAGGATTCACAGATACGCAGTATTTT.

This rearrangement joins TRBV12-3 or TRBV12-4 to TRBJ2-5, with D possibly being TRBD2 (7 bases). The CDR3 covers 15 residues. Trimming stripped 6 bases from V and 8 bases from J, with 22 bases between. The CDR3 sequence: CASSPASGGAGTQYF. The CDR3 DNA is TGTGCCAGCAGCCCGGCGTCGGGGGGCGCGGGAACCCAGTACTTC.